This TCR beta chain stems from a study of cytomegalovirus exposure and HLA in healthy donors. Study findings and constraints: Exclusion as indistinguishable affected some V segments, including TRBV6-2 and TRBV6-3. Most TCR beta V segments were productive about 90% or about 30% of the time in an earlier analysis.

V was cut by 3 bases and J by 2 bases, with 16 bases left in between. The CDR3 sequence is 16 residues long. Germline-derived CDR1 and CDR2 are MDHEN and SYDVKM. PCR involved 60 Vbeta and 13 Jbeta primers. Method: immunoSEQ multiplex PCR; TCRdb's copy keeps in-frame clones and lacks some. Here the sample spans just over 200,000 clones, about two thirds being singletons. Remarks on this clone: The antigen remains undetermined.

The chain links TRBV28 to TRBJ1-2; D is perhaps TRBD1 (6 bases). What was sequenced was PBMCs. The TCR was taken from a man aged 35 to 55 in good health and CMV-seropositive. The CDR3: CASSLGRTEVNYGYTF. The CDR3 region has the DNA TGTGCCAGCAGTTTGGGACGGACAGAGGTCAACTATGGCTACACCTTC.